Sequencing of this TCR beta chain was carried out in a study of PD-L1 blockade in urothelial cancer. The CDR3 is 18 residues long. Germline V gene lookup returns CDR1 SGHRS and CDR2 YFSETQ. V was pared by 2 bases and J by 0 bases, with 11 bases of the junction left unmatched. The sample's time point: pretreatment peripheral blood. Sequencing was performed with immunoSEQ multiplex PCR; in TCRdb, only in-frame clones are kept and a portion is missing. This sample carries over 75,000 clones, 89% of them seen once, and the ten largest clones take roughly 0.99%. Sequenced material: PBMCs, taken around atezolizumab (anti-PD-L1) treatment. V is TRBV5-1 and J is TRBJ2-1; the match to TRBD1 covers 7 bases. This TCR derives from an elderly woman with urothelial cancer. This CDR3 is CASSLYRTAGGSYNEQFF. As DNA, the CDR3 is TGCGCCAGCAGCTTATACAGAACCGCAGGGGGCTCCTACAATGAGCAGTTCTTC. The whole variable domain, filled in from reference TRBV5-1 and TRBJ2-1, reads KAGVTQTPRYLIKTRGQQVTLSCSPISGHRSVSWYQQTPGQGLQFLFEYFSETQRNKGNFPGRFSGRQFSNSRSEMNVSTLELGDSALYLCASSLYRTAGGSYNEQFFGPGTRLTVL.